A single sample is the source of the 4 T cell receptor beta chains below, sequenced in a study of blood T cell repertoires in COVID-19. The protocol was immunoSEQ multiplex PCR, while the TCRdb copy is restricted to in-frame clones and leaves out a portion. In the table there are about 100,000 clones, 70% to 80% of which are singletons. The sequenced sample was peripheral blood. The receptor source for this set is a woman aged 70-85 years with acute or convalescent COVID-19.

V is TRBV19 and J is TRBJ2-5, with D tentatively TRBD2 (5 bases). Germline assignment: CDR1 LNHDA and CDR2 SQIVND (reference sequence). Trimming shortened V by 6 bases and J by 1 base, and 12 bases separated the two germline ends. CDR3 length equals 14 residues. Written as DNA, the CDR3 is TGTGCCAGTAGAAAAGCGGCCGGCCAAGAGACCCAGTACTTC. It is translated as CASRKAAGQETQYF.

This clone came up once. CDR3 coding DNA: TGTGCCAGTAGTAATGGTGGGTCGGAGGAGCAGTACTTC. This translates into CASSNGGSEEQYF. The chain is built from TRBV19 and TRBJ2-7; D call uncertain. The germline V and J ends were trimmed by 4 bases and 7 bases, with 14 bases remaining between them. From germline, CDR1 is LNHDA and CDR2 SQIVND (reference sequence). The CDR3 totals 13 residues.

V and J are TRBV30 and TRBJ2-2, with 7 bases lining up with TRBD1. Germline trimming cut 5 bases from V and 4 bases from J; bases unmatched to any gene: 7. The germline gives CDR1 GTSNPN, CDR2 SVGIG (reference sequence). This CDR3 contains 14 residues. The CDR3 sequence: CAWLNRGGTGELFF. The CDR3 bases are TGTGCCTGGTTAAACAGGGGTGGCACCGGGGAGCTGTTTTTT. The whole variable domain, filled in from reference TRBV30 and TRBJ2-2, reads SQTIHQWPATLVQPVGSPLSLECTVEGTSNPNLYWYRQAAGRGLQLLFYSVGIGQISSEVPQNLSASRPQDRQFILSSKKLLLSDSGFYLCAWLNRGGTGELFFGEGSRLTVL.

The rearrangement uses TRBV7-2 and TRBJ1-1; D unresolved. The CDR3 is 11 amino acids. Germline CDR1 reads SGHTA; CDR2 reads FQGNSA. V was shortened by 10 bases and J by 10 bases, with 16 bases between the two germline ends. This chain's CDR3 is CATFLGSRAFF. DNA for the CDR3: TGTGCCACCTTCCTGGGGAGTAGAGCTTTCTTT.